One sample yielded the 24 T cell receptor beta chains listed below, sequenced in a study of radiotherapy plus CTLA-4 blockade in lung cancer (dated by TCRdb to the late 2010s). The library was built by means of the immunoSEQ multiplex PCR assay. This immuneACCESS table, as held by TCRdb, lists in-frame sequences with V and J called but not all clones. Of the missing ones, under half trace to an unresolved V gene in checked studies; the others have no known cause. This sample has about 77,000 clones in its table, and roughly four fifths of those were observed once. The ten largest make up 9.5% to 10% of the sample. This sample comprised peripheral blood, obtained from a patient treated with radiotherapy plus ipilimumab. The receptor set was obtained from a human donor with non-small cell lung cancer whose response to radiotherapy plus ipilimumab could not be evaluated.

The chain carries TRBV19 and TRBJ2-1; 9 bases are shared with TRBD2. The CDR3 runs 17 residues. Losses at the gene ends were 1 base for V and 9 bases for J; bases not matched to a gene: 13. Germline V gene lookup returns CDR1 LNHDA and CDR2 SQIVND (reference sequence). In nucleotides, the CDR3 is TGTGCCAGTAGTATAGGGGTCGGCGGGGGGGCCTCAACTGAGCAGTTCTTC. It translates to CASSIGVGGGASTEQFF.

This clone has a count of ten or more. This chain uses TRBV6-5 with TRBJ1-2; 7 bases align to TRBD1. CDR3 length: 14 residues. With V trimmed by 5 bases and J by 3 bases, 6 bases remained unmatched. Looked up from germline, CDR1 is MNHEY and CDR2 is SVGAGI. The CDR3 sequence is CASSPTGADYGYTF. The CDR3 coding sequence is TGTGCCAGCAGTCCTACAGGGGCGGACTATGGCTACACCTTC.

This clone appeared a few times. The V and J genes are TRBV6-6 and TRBJ2-2; 13 bases match TRBD2. Germline-derived CDR1 and CDR2 are MNHNY and SVGAGI (reference sequence). Losses at the gene ends were 5 bases for V and 7 bases for J; bases not matched to a gene: 7. The CDR3 consists of 16 residues. CDR3 coding DNA: TGTGCCAGCAGTACTAGCGGGAGGGCCGGTAACGGGGAGCTGTTTTTT. This sequence encodes CASSTSGRAGNGELFF.

The chain carries TRBV7-8 and TRBJ2-7; 9 bases are a match to TRBD1. The CDR3 has 15 residues. Germline CDR1 reads SGHVS; CDR2 reads FQNEAQ. The trim removed 1 base at V and 3 bases at J, leaving 4 bases unmatched. The CDR3 sequence: CASSLDRGLIYEQYF. The CDR3 DNA follows: TGTGCCAGCAGCTTAGACAGGGGGCTAATCTACGAGCAGTACTTC.

The chain has TRBV5-6 and TRBJ1-6, with 11 bases aligning to TRBD1. The V gene end was trimmed by 1 base and the J gene end by 5 bases; junction bases not matched to a gene: 5. This CDR3 has 17 amino acids. CDR1 and CDR2 from the germline V gene are SGHDT and YYEEEE. The CDR3 DNA is TGTGCCAGCAGCTTGTCTGGGGGACAGGGGGATAATTCACCCCTCCACTTT. Its protein is CASSLSGGQGDNSPLHF.

This clone was observed a single time. The chain is built from TRBV5-4 and TRBJ2-7, with a weak D call TRBD2 (5 bases). The V end lost 3 bases, the J end lost 3 bases, and 10 bases lay between the germline ends. Per the germline V gene, CDR1 is SGHNT and CDR2 is YYREEE (reference sequence). CDR3 length: 13 amino acids. CDR3 in amino acids: CASSYGEFYEQYF. The DNA for the CDR3 is TGTGCCAGCAGCTATGGGGAGTTCTACGAGCAGTACTTC.

The chain employs TRBV4-1 and TRBJ1-4, with 7 bases aligning to TRBD1. This CDR3 has 17 residues. Losses at the gene ends were 7 bases for V and 4 bases for J; bases not matched to a gene: 15. The germline V gene has CDR1 MGHRA and CDR2 YSYEKL. CDR3 in amino acids: CASNRQAGTAVNEKLFF. For the CDR3, the DNA is TGCGCCAGCAACCGTCAGGCGGGGACAGCCGTTAATGAAAAACTGTTTTTT.

The CDR3 DNA is TGCGCCAGCAGCCAAGATCTCCAGGACAGGGGGCGCGTCTACGAGCAGTACTTC. Amino acid sequence: CASSQDLQDRGRVYEQYF. The rearrangement links TRBV4-1 to TRBJ2-7; 11 bases fit TRBD1. This CDR3 spans 18 amino acids. CDR1 and CDR2 (germline): MGHRA, YSYEKL. V gave up 0 bases and J gave up 3 bases; unmatched junction bases: 10.

This clone appeared once. The chain recombines TRBV6-5 with TRBJ1-2, with TRBD1 as a possible D gene (5 bases). V was clipped by 7 bases and J by 3 bases, with 9 bases between them. Germline V gene data show CDR1 as MNHEY and CDR2 as SVGAGI. The CDR3 is 12 residues long. The CDR3 sequence: CASKRGDYGYTF. The CDR3 DNA reads as TGTGCCAGCAAAAGGGGTGACTATGGCTACACCTTC.

This chain connects TRBV7-3 to TRBJ1-1; TRBD1 might be the D (6 bases). The CDR3 loop spans 14 amino acids. Germline CDR1 reads SGHTA; CDR2 reads FQGTGA. With 5 bases removed from V and 4 bases from J, the gap between germline ends came to 14 bases. The CDR3 DNA follows: TGTGCCAGCAGCCCCTGGCAGGGGACCACTGAAGCTTTCTTT. Its protein is CASSPWQGTTEAFF.

On this clone: At the DNA level, this CDR3 is encoded by other sequences in the same sample as well. This chain joins TRBV9 and TRBJ1-2, with unresolved D. Germline V gene sequence: CDR1 SGDLS, CDR2 YYNGEE. The CDR3 sequence is 14 residues long. Between the trimmed V and J ends, which lost 0 bases and 2 bases, there was a span of 8 bases. This chain's CDR3 is CASSVDGGNYGYTF. Written as DNA, the CDR3 is TGTGCCAGCAGCGTAGACGGAGGAAACTATGGCTACACCTTC.

The count of this clone is one. This chain joins TRBV27 and TRBJ2-3; D may be TRBD2 (6 bases). The CDR3 runs to 15 residues. V was pared by 7 bases and J by 6 bases, with 20 bases between. Germline V lookup: CDR1 MNHEY, CDR2 SMNVEV (reference sequence). The CDR3 is CASTWTNSRVDTQYF. The DNA of the CDR3 is TGTGCCAGCACCTGGACTAACAGTAGGGTGGATACGCAGTATTTT.

The rearrangement links TRBV30 to TRBJ2-2; possible D gene TRBD1, 6 bases. The CDR3 has 13 amino acids. The V end lost 4 bases, the J end lost 6 bases, and 12 bases lay between the germline ends. Germline V CDR1 and CDR2: GTSNPN, SVGIG (reference sequence). The CDR3 coding sequence is TGTGCCTGGAAACAGGGAGCGGCCGGGGAGCTGTTTTTT. It translates to CAWKQGAAGELFF.

The rearrangement joins TRBV5-6 to TRBJ2-3; possible D gene TRBD1, 6 bases. Per the germline V gene, CDR1 is SGHDT and CDR2 is YYEEEE. V lost 0 bases to trimming and J lost 2 bases, with 10 bases between them. This CDR3 has 15 amino acids. As DNA, the CDR3 is TGTGCCAGCAGCTTGGTGGACAGAGACACAGATACGCAGTATTTT. This codes for CASSLVDRDTDTQYF.

The chain couples TRBV7-7 to TRBJ2-1; 7 bases fit TRBD1. Germline loops: CDR1 SSHAT, CDR2 FNYEAQ (reference sequence). Unmatched junction bases numbered 8, after V lost 5 bases and J lost 4 bases. This CDR3 is built from 15 residues. CDR3 residues: CASSLDRDIYNEQFF. CDR3 bases: TGTGCCAGCAGCCTTGACAGGGACATATACAATGAGCAGTTCTTC. Using reference TRBV7-7 and TRBJ2-1 for the parts outside the CDR3, the full variable domain is GAGVSQSPRYKVTKRGQDVTLRCDPISSHATLYWYQQALGQGPEFLTYFNYEAQPDKSGLPSDRFSAERPEGSISTLTIQRTEQRDSAMYRCASSLDRDIYNEQFFGPGTRLTVL.

The chain combines TRBV28 with TRBJ1-3; D uncertain. The germline CDR1 and CDR2 sequences are MDHEN and SYDVKM. CDR3 length: 15 residues. The V end was cut by 3 bases, the J end by 0 bases, with 9 bases between. CDR3 coding DNA: TGTGCCAGCAGTTTTCGAGCGGGCTCTGGAAACACCATATATTTT. Its translation is CASSFRAGSGNTIYF.

The chain employs TRBV20-1 and TRBJ1-2; unclear D gene. Germline-derived CDR1 and CDR2 are DFQATT and SNEGSKA (reference sequence). V lost 6 bases to trimming and J lost 4 bases, with 9 bases between them. There are 11 residues in the CDR3. CDR3 loop: CSALRIYGYTF. DNA for the CDR3: TGCAGTGCCCTCAGGATCTATGGCTACACCTTC.

The chain has TRBV6-5 and TRBJ1-2; 7 nucleotides match TRBD1. CDR1 MNHEY and CDR2 SVGAGI come from the germline V gene. The CDR3 extends over 15 amino acids. Trimming took 4 bases from V and 0 from J; bases not matched to a gene: 5. CDR3 protein: CASSSQDRANYGYTF. CDR3 nucleotides: TGTGCCAGCAGTTCCCAAGACAGGGCTAACTATGGCTACACCTTC.

This sequence joins TRBV21-1 and TRBJ1-5; the table's D call of TRBD1 was not tested on the DNA. TRBV21-1 is a recognized pseudogene. The CDR3 loop spans 19 amino acids. The CDR3 DNA follows: TGTGCCAGCAGCCCCCGGGACGGGACAGGGACGTATAGCAATCAGCCCCAGCATTTT. This translates into CASSPRDGTGTYSNQPQHF.

The chain uses TRBV11-3 and TRBJ2-4; TRBD2 agrees at 7 bases. Germline CDR1 is SGHNT and CDR2 is YENEEA. The length of the CDR3 is 17 residues. V shed 5 bases, J shed 0 bases, and the junction held 10 bases outside the gene matches. CDR3: CASSPNLAEVAKNIQYF. Written as DNA, the CDR3 is TGTGCCAGCAGCCCTAACCTAGCGGAAGTAGCCAAAAACATTCAGTACTTC.

The chain employs TRBV30 and TRBJ1-4; no clear D. Trimming took off 1 base at V and 7 bases at J, with 13 bases between the two ends. The V gene's germline CDR1 is GTSNPN and CDR2 SVGIG (reference sequence). This CDR3 has 14 residues. For the CDR3, the DNA is TGTGCCTGGAGTGAAGAGCGAACCGGTGAAAAACTGTTTTTT. Protein sequence: CAWSEERTGEKLFF.

This clone was detected a few times. The chain couples TRBV7-9 to TRBJ1-1; possibly TRBD1 for D (5 bases). The germline V gene has CDR1 SEHNR and CDR2 FQNEAQ (reference sequence). Trimming shortened V by 5 bases and J by 2 bases, and 12 bases separated the two germline ends. This CDR3 contains 14 residues. The CDR3 DNA follows: TGTGCCAGCAGCCGAACGACAGTAAACACTGAAGCTTTCTTT. Translated, it gives CASSRTTVNTEAFF. Combining the CDR3 with reference TRBV7-9 and TRBJ1-1 gives the whole variable domain DTGVSQNPRHKITKRGQNVTFRCDPISEHNRLYWYRQTLGQGPEFLTYFQNEAQLEKSRLLSDRFSAERPKGSFSTLEIQRTEQGDSAMYLCASSRTTVNTEAFFGQGTRLTVV.

The rearrangement uses TRBV5-1 and TRBJ2-7; 7 nucleotides agree with TRBD1. The CDR3 consists of 14 residues. Looked up from germline, CDR1 is SGHRS and CDR2 is YFSETQ. V trimming: 4 bases; J trimming: 2 bases; junction bases outside the gene matches: 6. This chain's CDR3 is CASSTGTETYEQYF. Written as DNA, the CDR3 is TGCGCCAGCAGCACAGGGACAGAGACCTACGAGCAGTACTTC.

This chain links TRBV30 with TRBJ2-1, with TRBD2 matching 11 bases. The CDR3 has 13 amino acids. The junction had 4 bases not matched to a gene; V was cut back by 8 bases and J by 4 bases. The germline V gene encodes CDR1 GTSNPN and CDR2 SVGIG (reference sequence). CDR3 amino acids: CATTSGGYNEQFF. The CDR3 DNA follows: TGTGCCACAACTAGCGGGGGATACAATGAGCAGTTCTTC.